The clone carrying this T cell receptor (beta chain) came up a few times. V dropped 1 base and J dropped 4; count of bases not matched to a gene: 6. The CDR3 loop spans 16 amino acids. Germline loops: CDR1 SGHTA, CDR2 FQGNSA. This sample is part of a study of OX40 agonist ivuxolimab in advanced cancers. The method was immunoSEQ multiplex PCR; TCRdb's version includes in-frame clones alone and lacks a portion of them. The data show approximately 12,000 clones, roughly 84% seen once. The chain combines TRBV7-2 with TRBJ2-3; TRBD2 matches at 9 bases. This clonotype originated in an adult with an advanced solid tumor such as melanoma, head and neck, liver or kidney cancer. Sequenced here: CD4+ or CD8+ T cells sorted from blood, sampled in a trial of the OX40 agonist ivuxolimab. Here the CDR3 reads CASSLVAGGPPDTQYF. The CDR3 nucleotides are TGTGCCAGCAGCTTAGTTGCGGGAGGGCCCCCAGATACGCAGTATTTT. Complete variable domain (other parts from reference TRBV7-2 and TRBJ2-3): GAGVSQSPSNKVTEKGKDVELRCDPISGHTALYWYRQSLGQGLEFLIYFQGNSAPDKSGLPSDRFSAERTGGSVSTLTIQRTQQEDSAVYLCASSLVAGGPPDTQYFGPGTRLTVL.